These T cell receptor beta chains were read from a single sample in a study of cytomegalovirus exposure and HLA in healthy donors. Assay: immunoSEQ multiplex PCR; the TCRdb copy retains only in-frame clones and omits some. The sample has around 190,000 clones, over 75% seen once; the top ten hold approximately 2.1%. Sequencing was done on a sample of PBMCs. Receptor source: a woman aged 50 to 60 in good health and CMV-seronegative. Each CDR3 is given with its conserved first and last residue. The D gene is left open where the match is weak. Size tells how often a clone was seen (once, few, many) or the class of an expanded clone, and some rows leave it out.

J	size	D	V	DNA	CDR3
TRBJ2-1	-	-	TRBV18	TGTGCCAGCTCCCTAGCGAATGAGCAGTTCTTC	CASSLANEQFF
TRBJ1-1	-	-	TRBV7-2	TGTGCCAGCAGCCCAATCGGGGGAGGTGAAGCTTTCTTT	CASSPIGGGEAFF
TRBJ1-6	-	-	TRBV5-1	TGCGCCAGCAGCTTGAATGCGGGGAATTCACCCCTCCACTTT	CASSLNAGNSPLHF
TRBJ2-7	-	-	TRBV6-1	TGTGCCAGCAGTCGCAACGGGAGATGGACCTACGAGCAGTACTTC	CASSRNGRWTYEQYF
TRBJ1-1	-	-	TRBV6-5	TGTGCCAGCAGCCCGAGAGGCCTAAACACTGAAGCTTTCTTT	CASSPRGLNTEAFF
TRBJ2-7	-	-	TRBV27	TGTGCCAGCAGTTTATCGCCCCCTAGTGGGGAGCCCTACGAGCGGTACTTC	CASSLSPPSGEPYERYF
TRBJ1-1	-	-	TRBV13	TGTGCCAGCAGCTTAGGGGGGAGCACTGAAGCTTTCTTT	CASSLGGSTEAFF
TRBJ2-7	once	TRBD1	TRBV7-8	TGTGCCAGCAGCCTCTCTCCGACAGGGGGCGCGAGTTACTACGAGCAGTACTTC	CASSLSPTGGASYYEQYF
TRBJ2-2	-	TRBD1	TRBV5-5	TGTGCCAGCAGCTTGACAGGGGGCCACGGGGAGCTGTTTTTT	CASSLTGGHGELFF
TRBJ2-7	-	-	TRBV29-1	TGCAGCGTCCTCCAGGGTCGTAGCTACGAGCAGTACTTC	CSVLQGRSYEQYF
TRBJ2-7	-	TRBD1	TRBV27	TGTGCCAGCAGTTCACCCGTTGGGACAGGGACCTCCTACGAGCAGTACTTC	CASSSPVGTGTSYEQYF
TRBJ1-2	few	-	TRBV28	TGTGCCAGCAGTTTTAGTTCCTATGGCTACACCTTC	CASSFSSYGYTF
TRBJ2-7	-	-	TRBV10-1	TGCGCCAGCTCTAAGGGGTTTACTACAGCCGAGCAGTACTTC	CASSKGFTTAEQYF
TRBJ2-7	-	TRBD2	TRBV5-1	TGCGCCAGCAACTTAGCGGGATCTAGCTACGAGCAGTACTTC	CASNLAGSSYEQYF
TRBJ2-5	-	TRBD1	TRBV28	TGTGCCAGCAGCCTTACCGCCCGAAGGACAGGGGAAAGAGAGACCCAGTACTTC	CASSLTARRTGERETQYF
TRBJ2-3	-	TRBD1	TRBV6-4	TGTGCCAGCAGTGACTCGACAGGGGGCCCAGATACGCAGTATTTT	CASSDSTGGPDTQYF
TRBJ1-4	-	TRBD1	TRBV10-1	TGCGCCAGCAGTGCCGGACAGGGGGCAAAAGAAAAACTGTTTTTT	CASSAGQGAKEKLFF
TRBJ2-1	-	-	TRBV11-1	TGTGCCAGCAGCCCTCGCCGGCTAGCGTCCTACAATGAGCAGTTCTTC	CASSPRRLASYNEQFF
TRBJ2-3	-	TRBD2	TRBV5-1	TGCGCCAGCAGCTTGGGGGTGACTAGCGGACCCACAGATACGCAGTATTTT	CASSLGVTSGPTDTQYF
TRBJ1-4	-	TRBD1	TRBV2	TGTGCCAGCAGGTACGGGACAGGGACGGAAAAACTGTTTTTT	CASRYGTGTEKLFF
TRBJ1-1	-	-	TRBV7-6	TGTGCCAGCAGGGCTGTTGGGAGCACTGAAGCTTTCTTT	CASRAVGSTEAFF
TRBJ2-7	-	-	TRBV28	TGTGCCAGCGCGGGCACGTCCTACGAGCAGTACTTC	CASAGTSYEQYF
TRBJ2-7	-	TRBD2	TRBV6-1	TGTGCCAGCAGTGGCCTAGCGGGAGAGCAGTACGAGCAGTACTTC	CASSGLAGEQYEQYF
TRBJ1-1	-	-	TRBV29-1	TGCAGCGTCAGGCGCCCGGGGGACACTGAAGCTTTCTTT	CSVRRPGDTEAFF
TRBJ2-7	-	TRBD1	TRBV5-1	TGCGCCAGCAGCTTGGGGACAGGTTCTAGACGCTACGAGCAGTACTTC	CASSLGTGSRRYEQYF
TRBJ2-1	-	TRBD2	TRBV11-3	TGTGCCAGCAGCTCTACTAGCGGGAGGGCCCATGAGCAGTTCTTC	CASSSTSGRAHEQFF
TRBJ2-5	-	TRBD2	TRBV5-1	TGCGCCAGCAGCCCACTAGCGGGAACCCAAGAGACCCAGTACTTC	CASSPLAGTQETQYF
TRBJ1-6	-	TRBD1	TRBV27	TGTGCCAGCAGTTTAGGCAGGGGGTACTCACCCCTCCACTTT	CASSLGRGYSPLHF
TRBJ2-1	few	TRBD2	TRBV7-2	TGTGCCAGCAGCTTTTCGGGAGGGCCTTACAATGAGCAGTTCTTC	CASSFSGGPYNEQFF
TRBJ2-2	-	TRBD1	TRBV2	TGTGCCAGCCACCGGGACAGGGGAATTGGCGGGGAGCTGTTTTTT	CASHRDRGIGGELFF
TRBJ1-5	-	-	TRBV28	TGTGCCAGCAGTCACCAAACCCACAGGGTCAGCAATCAGCCCCAGCATTTT	CASSHQTHRVSNQPQHF
TRBJ2-1	-	-	TRBV7-8	TGTGCCAGCAGCTTAGGTCGGGTAATAGCGGAACCAAATGAGCAGTTCTTC	CASSLGRVIAEPNEQFF
TRBJ2-5	-	-	TRBV7-2	TGTGCCAGCAGCTTAGGGAAGGGGGAGACCCAGTACTTC	CASSLGKGETQYF
TRBJ2-3	-	TRBD2	TRBV9	TGTGCCAGCAGCCCATCGCCGGGACTAGCGGGAGATACGCAGTATTTT	CASSPSPGLAGDTQYF
TRBJ2-7	-	TRBD2	TRBV7-2	TGTGCCAGCAGCCCGACAGGGCTAGCGGGAGCGGTCTACGAGCAGTACTTC	CASSPTGLAGAVYEQYF
TRBJ1-1	-	-	TRBV11-2	TGTGCCAGCAGCTTTTGGGGACACGAGGGTTCTGAAGCTTTCTTT	CASSFWGHEGSEAFF
TRBJ1-5	-	-	TRBV28	TGTGCCAGCAGGGGCCCCAATCAGCCCCAGCATTTT	CASRGPNQPQHF
TRBJ2-7	-	-	TRBV28	TGTGCCAGCAGCAAAGCGATCCCCTACGAGCAGTACTTC	CASSKAIPYEQYF
TRBJ2-5	-	-	TRBV5-4	TGTGCCAGCAGCTTGGCCGGGGATAGGGAGACCCAGTACTTC	CASSLAGDRETQYF
TRBJ2-5	-	-	TRBV19	TGTGCCAGCCAACGGGGCCTGGGAGGCAACCAAGAGACCCAGTACTTC	CASQRGLGGNQETQYF